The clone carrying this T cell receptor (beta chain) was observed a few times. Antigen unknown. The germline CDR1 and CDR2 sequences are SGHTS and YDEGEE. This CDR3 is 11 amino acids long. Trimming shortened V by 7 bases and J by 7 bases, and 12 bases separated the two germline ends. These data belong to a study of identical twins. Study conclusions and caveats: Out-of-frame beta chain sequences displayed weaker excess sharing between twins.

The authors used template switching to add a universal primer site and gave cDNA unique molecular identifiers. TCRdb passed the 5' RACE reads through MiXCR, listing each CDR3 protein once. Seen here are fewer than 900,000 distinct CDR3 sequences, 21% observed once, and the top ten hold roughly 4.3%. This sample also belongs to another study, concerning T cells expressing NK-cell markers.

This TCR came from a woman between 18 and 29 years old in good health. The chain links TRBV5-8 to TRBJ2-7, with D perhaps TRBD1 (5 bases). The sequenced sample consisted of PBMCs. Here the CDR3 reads CASAFRGEQYF. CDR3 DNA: TGTGCCAGCGCCTTTAGGGGTGAGCAGTACTTC.